These T cell receptor beta chains were read from a single sample in a study of type 1 regulatory T cells. TCRdb reanalysed the reads using MiXCR and keeps one entry per CDR3 protein. The sample has more than 60,000 distinct CDR3 sequences, 55% to 65% seen once; the top ten hold 1.5% to 2%. Their recognized antigens are unknown. The sample was cultured non-Tr1 T cells, either the whole culture or a sorted T cell fraction (not recorded which). The receptors shown here come from a human donor in good health. Each CDR3 is given with its conserved first and last residue. The D gene is left open where the match is weak. The size of a clone is reported for some rows only, either as once, few or many, or as a class for expanded clones.

>TRBV20-1|TRBJ2-6|NA|NA
CSARVSEPGANVLTF
TGCAGTGCTAGAGTATCCGAGCCTGGGGCCAACGTCCTGACTTTC
>TRBV7-9|TRBJ2-1|NA|TRBD2
CASSLEARIRTSGRNEQFF
TGTGCCAGCAGCTTAGAAGCTAGAATTAGAACTAGCGGGAGGAATGAGCAGTTCTTC
>TRBV29-1|TRBJ1-2|NA|TRBD1
CSVEGTGEGSDYGYTF
TGCAGCGTTGAGGGGACAGGGGAAGGATCGGACTATGGCTACACCTTC
>TRBV2|TRBJ2-4|few|NA
CASSEESSSFVRYF
TGTGCCAGCAGTGAGGAGTCTAGCAGCTTCGTAAGGTACTTC
>TRBV2|TRBJ2-3|NA|NA
CASKDSGNTDTQYF
TGTGCCAGCAAGGATAGCGGTAACACAGATACGCAGTATTTT
>TRBV5-6|TRBJ1-5|NA|NA
CASSTKNSHSGPQHF
TGTGCCAGCAGCACTAAGAATTCCCACTCAGGGCCCCAGCATTTT
>TRBV3-1|TRBJ2-1|NA|TRBD2
CASSQDLLAGVGNEQFF
TGTGCCAGCAGCCAAGATTTACTAGCGGGAGTAGGTAATGAGCAGTTCTTC
>TRBV10-3|TRBJ1-2|NA|NA
CAISASVTANYGYTF
TGTGCCATCAGTGCGTCCGTGACTGCGAACTATGGCTACACCTTC
>TRBV7-2|TRBJ2-7|few|NA
CASSLALSMDYEQYF
TGTGCCAGCAGCTTAGCTCTCTCGATGGACTACGAGCAGTACTTC
>TRBV12-3/TRBV12-4|TRBJ2-1|NA|NA
CASSGVLWGNEQFF
TGTGCCAGCAGCGGCGTCCTGTGGGGTAATGAGCAGTTCTTC
>TRBV20-1|TRBJ2-5|NA|TRBD1
CSARSDRDEETQYF
TGCAGTGCTAGATCGGACAGGGACGAAGAGACCCAGTACTTC
>TRBV20-1|TRBJ2-5|NA|TRBD2
CSAREAGGLKETQYF
TGCAGTGCTAGAGAGGCGGGAGGGCTAAAGGAGACCCAGTACTTC
>TRBV13|TRBJ2-5|NA|NA
CASSFKAGEETQYF
TGTGCCAGCAGCTTCAAGGCAGGCGAAGAGACCCAGTACTTC
>TRBV29-1|TRBJ2-1|few|NA
CSVAQGRGEQFF
TGCAGCGTTGCACAGGGGCGGGGTGAGCAGTTCTTC
>TRBV20-1|TRBJ1-1|NA|TRBD1
CSARRQGASEAFF
TGCAGTGCTAGACGACAGGGGGCCTCTGAAGCTTTCTTT
>TRBV19|TRBJ2-1|NA|TRBD1
CASSADRAVNLADEQFF
TGTGCCAGTAGTGCCGACAGGGCGGTCAACCTGGCGGATGAGCAGTTCTTC
>TRBV12-3/TRBV12-4|TRBJ2-3|once|TRBD1
CASSLQGADTQYF
TGTGCCAGCAGTTTACAGGGGGCAGATACGCAGTATTTT
>TRBV15|TRBJ2-1|NA|NA
CATSPRGTADNEQFF
TGTGCCACCAGCCCCCGGGGGACAGCCGACAATGAGCAGTTCTTC
>TRBV7-2|TRBJ1-5|few|NA
CASSPSTLRPQHF
TGTGCCAGCAGCCCGAGCACATTACGGCCCCAGCATTTT
>TRBV11-2|TRBJ2-2|NA|TRBD2
CASRRPGLASGELFF
TGTGCCAGCAGAAGGCCGGGACTAGCGTCCGGGGAGCTGTTTTTT
>TRBV12-5|TRBJ2-5|NA|NA
CASGLANQETQYF
TGTGCTAGTGGTTTGGCAAACCAAGAGACCCAGTACTTC
>TRBV9|TRBJ2-6|few|NA
CASSVVGGPSSGANVLTF
TGTGCCAGCAGCGTTGTCGGGGGACCAAGCTCTGGGGCCAACGTCCTGACTTTC
>TRBV20-1|TRBJ1-5|NA|NA
CSARRGADNQPQHF
TGCAGTGCTAGACGAGGGGCCGACAATCAGCCCCAGCATTTT
>TRBV2|TRBJ2-7|few|TRBD1
CASSGGDRGTYEQYF
TGTGCCAGCAGTGGAGGGGACAGGGGCACCTACGAGCAGTACTTC
>TRBV7-2|TRBJ2-2|few|NA
CASSLRIVTGELFF
TGTGCCAGCAGCCTAAGGATTGTAACCGGGGAGCTGTTTTTT
>TRBV4-3|TRBJ2-7|NA|NA
CASSQVATSSYEQYF
TGCGCCAGCAGCCAAGTCGCGACTAGCTCCTACGAGCAGTACTTC
>TRBV7-9|TRBJ2-1|few|TRBD2
CASSPGLAGTSYNEQFF
TGTGCCAGCAGCCCGGGACTAGCGGGAACCTCCTACAATGAGCAGTTCTTC
>TRBV5-1|TRBJ1-2|once|NA
CASSQGQTDYGYTF
TGCGCCAGCAGCCAAGGACAGACGGACTATGGCTACACCTTC
>TRBV3-1|TRBJ2-7|NA|NA
CASSEGYEQYF
TGTGCCAGCAGCGAGGGTTACGAGCAGTACTTC
>TRBV7-3|TRBJ2-5|NA|NA
CASSLTGVDGETQYF
TGTGCCAGCAGCTTAACGGGAGTGGATGGAGAGACCCAGTACTTC
>TRBV12-3/TRBV12-4|TRBJ1-6|NA|TRBD1
CASRRQGWNSPLHF
TGTGCCAGCAGACGACAGGGGTGGAATTCACCCCTCCACTTT
>TRBV2|TRBJ1-5|NA|NA
CASTVENSNQPQHF
TGTGCCAGCACCGTGGAAAATAGTAATCAGCCCCAGCATTTT
>TRBV4-1|TRBJ2-2|NA|NA
CASSQDYPNTGELFF
TGCGCCAGCAGCCAAGACTATCCGAACACCGGGGAGCTGTTTTTT